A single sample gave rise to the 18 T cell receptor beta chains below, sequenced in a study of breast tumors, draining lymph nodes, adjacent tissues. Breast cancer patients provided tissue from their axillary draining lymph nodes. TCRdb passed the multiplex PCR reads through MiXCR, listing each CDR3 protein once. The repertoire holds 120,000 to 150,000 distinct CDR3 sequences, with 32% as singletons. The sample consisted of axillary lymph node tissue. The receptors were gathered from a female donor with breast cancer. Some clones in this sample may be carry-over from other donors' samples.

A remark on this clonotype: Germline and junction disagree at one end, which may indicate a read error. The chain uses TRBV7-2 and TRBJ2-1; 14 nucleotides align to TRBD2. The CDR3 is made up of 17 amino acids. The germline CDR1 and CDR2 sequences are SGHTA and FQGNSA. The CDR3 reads CAGSTRLAGGYYNEQFF. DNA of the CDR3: TGTGCCGGCAGCACAAGACTAGCGGGGGGGTACTACAATGAGCAGTTCTTC.

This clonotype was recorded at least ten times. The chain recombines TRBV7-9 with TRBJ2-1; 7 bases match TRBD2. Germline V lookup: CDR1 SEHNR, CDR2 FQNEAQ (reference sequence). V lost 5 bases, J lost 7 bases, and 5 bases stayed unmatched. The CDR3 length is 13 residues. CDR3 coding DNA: TGTGCCAGCAGCGGGCCAGCGGGGAATGAGCAGTTCTTC. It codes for CASSGPAGNEQFF.

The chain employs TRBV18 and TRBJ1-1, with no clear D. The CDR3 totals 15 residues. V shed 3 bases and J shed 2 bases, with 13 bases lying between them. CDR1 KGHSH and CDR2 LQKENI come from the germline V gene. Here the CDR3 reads CASSPFSQSNTEAFF. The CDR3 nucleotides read TGTGCCAGCTCACCCTTCTCACAGAGTAACACTGAAGCTTTCTTT.

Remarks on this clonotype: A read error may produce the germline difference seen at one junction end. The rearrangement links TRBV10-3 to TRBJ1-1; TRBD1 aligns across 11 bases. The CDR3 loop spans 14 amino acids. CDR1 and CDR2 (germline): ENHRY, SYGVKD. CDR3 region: CAFRGQGVNTEAFF. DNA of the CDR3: TGTGCCTTCAGGGGACAGGGGGTGAACACTGAAGCTTTCTTT.

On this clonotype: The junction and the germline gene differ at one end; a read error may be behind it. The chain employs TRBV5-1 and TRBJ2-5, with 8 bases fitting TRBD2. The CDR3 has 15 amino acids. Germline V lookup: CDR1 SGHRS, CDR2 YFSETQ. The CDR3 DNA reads TGCGCCAGCAGCCGGGAGGGTGGCGGGGGAGAGACCCAGCACTTC. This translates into CASSREGGGGETQHF.

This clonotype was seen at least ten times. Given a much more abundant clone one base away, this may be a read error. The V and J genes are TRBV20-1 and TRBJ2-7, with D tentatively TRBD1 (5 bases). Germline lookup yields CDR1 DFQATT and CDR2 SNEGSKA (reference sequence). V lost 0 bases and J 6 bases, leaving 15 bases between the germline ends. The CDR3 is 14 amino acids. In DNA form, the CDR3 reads TGCAGTGCTAGAGATGCGACAGCCGCCTCCGAGCAGTACTTC. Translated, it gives CSARDATAASEQYF.

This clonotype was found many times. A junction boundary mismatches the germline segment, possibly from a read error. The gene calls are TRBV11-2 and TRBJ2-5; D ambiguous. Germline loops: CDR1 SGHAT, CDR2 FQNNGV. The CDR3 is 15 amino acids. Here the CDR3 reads CASSLDRSYQGTQYF. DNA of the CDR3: TGTGCCAGCAGCTTAGATCGTAGTTATCAAGGGACCCAGTACTTC.

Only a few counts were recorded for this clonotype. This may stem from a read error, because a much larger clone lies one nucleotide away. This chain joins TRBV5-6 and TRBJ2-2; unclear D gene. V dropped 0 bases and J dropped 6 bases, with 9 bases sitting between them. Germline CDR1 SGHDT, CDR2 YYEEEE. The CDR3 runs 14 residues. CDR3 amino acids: CASSLVATSGELFF. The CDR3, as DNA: TGTGCCAGCAGCTTGGTGGCTACTTCCGGGGAGCTGTTTTTT.

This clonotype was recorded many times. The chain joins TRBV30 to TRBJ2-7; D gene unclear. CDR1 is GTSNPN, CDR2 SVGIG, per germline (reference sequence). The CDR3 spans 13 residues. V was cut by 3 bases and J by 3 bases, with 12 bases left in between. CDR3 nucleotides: TGTGCCTGGAGAAAAACCTTAATCTACGAGCAGTACTTC. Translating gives CAWRKTLIYEQYF.

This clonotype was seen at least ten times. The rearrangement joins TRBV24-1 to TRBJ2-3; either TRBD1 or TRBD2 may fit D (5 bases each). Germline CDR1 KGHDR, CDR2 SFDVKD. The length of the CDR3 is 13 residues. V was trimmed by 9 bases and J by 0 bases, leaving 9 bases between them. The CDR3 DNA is TGTGCCACCGGGGGAACTAGCACAGATACGCAGTATTTT. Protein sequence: CATGGTSTDTQYF.

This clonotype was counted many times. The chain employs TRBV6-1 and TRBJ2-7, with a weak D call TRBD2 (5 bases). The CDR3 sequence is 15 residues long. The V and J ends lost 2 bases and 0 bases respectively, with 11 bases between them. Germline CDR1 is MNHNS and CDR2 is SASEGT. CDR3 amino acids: CASSETAGLSYEQYF. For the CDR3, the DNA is TGTGCCAGCAGTGAAACCGCGGGCCTCTCCTACGAGCAGTACTTC.

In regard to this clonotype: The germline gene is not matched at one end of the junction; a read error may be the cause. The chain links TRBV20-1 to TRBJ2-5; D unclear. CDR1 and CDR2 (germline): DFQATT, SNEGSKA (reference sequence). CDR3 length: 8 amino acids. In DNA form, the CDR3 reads TGCAGTTCTCTAAAACGGGACTTC. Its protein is CSSLKRDF.

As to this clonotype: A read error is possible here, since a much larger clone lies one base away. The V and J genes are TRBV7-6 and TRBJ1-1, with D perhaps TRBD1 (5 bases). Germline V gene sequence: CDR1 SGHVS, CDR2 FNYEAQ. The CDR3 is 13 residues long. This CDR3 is CASSKQENTGAFF. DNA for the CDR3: TGTGCCAGCAGCAAACAGGAAAACACTGGAGCTTTCTTT.

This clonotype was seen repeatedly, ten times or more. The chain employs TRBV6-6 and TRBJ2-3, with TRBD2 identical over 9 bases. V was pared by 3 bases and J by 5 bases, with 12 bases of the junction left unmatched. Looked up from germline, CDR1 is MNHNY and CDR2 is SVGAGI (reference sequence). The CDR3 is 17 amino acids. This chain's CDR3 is CASSYPTGAGGLDTQYF. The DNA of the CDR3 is TGTGCCAGCAGTTATCCCACTGGGGCGGGGGGGCTAGATACGCAGTATTTT.

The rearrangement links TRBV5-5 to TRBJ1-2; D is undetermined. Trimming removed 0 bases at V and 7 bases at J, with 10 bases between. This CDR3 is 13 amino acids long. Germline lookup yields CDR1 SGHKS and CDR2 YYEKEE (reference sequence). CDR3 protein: CASSLDGGCGYTF. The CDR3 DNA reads TGTGCCAGCAGCTTGGACGGAGGCTGTGGCTACACCTTC.

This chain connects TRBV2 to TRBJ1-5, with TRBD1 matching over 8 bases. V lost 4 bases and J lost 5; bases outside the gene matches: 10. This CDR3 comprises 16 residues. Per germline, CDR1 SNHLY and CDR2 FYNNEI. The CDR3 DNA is TGTGCCAGCAGTGCAGGAAGGGGGACAGGCGATCAGCCCCAGCATTTT. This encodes CASSAGRGTGDQPQHF.

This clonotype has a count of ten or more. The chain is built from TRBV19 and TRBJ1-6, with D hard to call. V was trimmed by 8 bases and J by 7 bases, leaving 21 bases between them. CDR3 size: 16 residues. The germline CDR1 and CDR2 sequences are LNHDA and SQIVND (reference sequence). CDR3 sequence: CASASSWVKENSPLHF. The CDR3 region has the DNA TGTGCCAGTGCGTCTTCGTGGGTAAAGGAAAATTCACCCCTCCACTTT.

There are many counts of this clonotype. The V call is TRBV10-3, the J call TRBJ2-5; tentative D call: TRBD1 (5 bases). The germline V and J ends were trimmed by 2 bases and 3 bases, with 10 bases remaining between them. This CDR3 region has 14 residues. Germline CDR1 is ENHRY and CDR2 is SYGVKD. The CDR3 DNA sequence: TGTGCCATCAGTGAGGCGGCCAGGGAAGAGACCCAGTACTTC. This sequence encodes CAISEAAREETQYF.